Listed below are T cell receptor beta chains from one sample, sequenced in a study of blood T cell repertoires in COVID-19. Assay used: immunoSEQ multiplex PCR; TCRdb lists only in-frame clones, some missing. The sample records 200,000 to 300,000 clones, under 85% being singletons. Material for sequencing was peripheral blood. Receptors originate from a human donor in a cohort sampled during active COVID-19. CDR3s include the opening cysteine and the closing phenylalanine or tryptophan. Fields, in order: CDR3 protein, V gene, J gene, CDR3 length.

CDR3: CASSPQLGGRTYEQYF
V: TRBV19
J: TRBJ2-7
length: 16

CDR3: CASSVGSGEGQPQHF
V: TRBV9
J: TRBJ1-5
length: 15

CDR3: CSASNYGYTF
V: TRBV20-1
J: TRBJ1-2
length: 10

CDR3: CASTLSRGEQYF
V: TRBV6-5
J: TRBJ2-7
length: 12

CDR3: CASSYEGKYGYTF
V: TRBV6-5
J: TRBJ1-2
length: 13

CDR3: CASSLAEGAGGYTF
V: TRBV5-1
J: TRBJ1-2
length: 14

CDR3: CASRTLAGGDNEQFF
V: TRBV2
J: TRBJ2-1
length: 15

CDR3: CASSVEGLAYEQYF
V: TRBV9
J: TRBJ2-7
length: 14

CDR3: CASRLAGNTDTQYF
V: TRBV6-5
J: TRBJ2-3
length: 14

CDR3: CASSYTSTGELFF
V: TRBV28
J: TRBJ2-2
length: 13

CDR3: CASSQVLGQGALAKNIQYF
V: TRBV4-1
J: TRBJ2-4
length: 19

CDR3: CASSLTGTRSITDTQYF
V: TRBV11-2
J: TRBJ2-3
length: 17

CDR3: CASRGWAGASTDTQYF
V: TRBV2
J: TRBJ2-3
length: 16

CDR3: CASSLRQGGPVGEKLFF
V: TRBV3-1/TRBV3-2
J: TRBJ1-4
length: 17

CDR3: CASSSVSGGSETQYF
V: TRBV5-8
J: TRBJ2-5
length: 15

CDR3: CASSETSGGAVSYNEQFF
V: TRBV6-4
J: TRBJ2-1
length: 18